Below, one TCR beta chain is given with its context. Which antigen it targets is not known. No base quality information exists; no much larger clone differs at one position. There are 16 amino acids in the CDR3, from cysteine to phenylalanine inclusive. Only the CDR3 DNA is retained, 48 bases long and in frame from the first base. Reading the germline V gene gives CDR1 SGHRS and CDR2 YFSETQ. A distance of 11 bases separates the germline ends of V and J, which lose 1 base and 1 base respectively. The library was made by the immunoSEQ multiplex PCR assay. DNA from the cultured and isolated CD4+ T cells underwent TCR beta CDR3 sequencing. The authors' analysis ran thus. Non-productive TCR sequences were removed, reads were trimmed to the CDR3 region, and CDR3s of at least 7 amino acids were retained. The MANAFEST web app was used to identify antigen-specific clonotypes by comparing expansion in peptide wells with expansion in reference cultures. Positive clones required FDR<0.05 expansion versus reference and all other wells, odds ratio above 5, and frequency above 0.1% in two replicate wells. A clonotype was called cross-reactive if it was significantly expanded both in SARS-CoV-2 spike wells and in at least one common cold coronavirus spike condition. CDR3 similarity was assessed by Levenshtein distance with the stringdist R package, and unrooted trees were built with ape in R 3.6.1. The immuneACCESS repertoire file appears here via TCRdb, limited to in-frame rearrangements. These files lack a portion of the clones; in checked studies, under half of the deficit traces to unresolved V genes, and the cause of the others is not known. V, J and clone size are taken as reported in that table, and D and trimming were inferred from the DNA itself. For this sample the table gives 50,000 or so clones, of which 65% to 90% were detected only once. The top ten hold 2.4% of the sample.

This sample is drawn from a study of vaccination effects on CD4 cells after COVID-19 (dated by TCRdb to 2022 to 2024). General notes on the study: Each participant got two doses of an mRNA SARS-CoV-2 vaccine, either BNT162b2 or mRNA-1273. SARS-CoV-2 spike-specific CD4+ TCR repertoires were compared before and after mRNA vaccination in COVID-19 convalescent patients and in infection-naive vaccine recipients. Altogether, around ten COVID-19 convalescent patients and several SARS-CoV-2-naive healthy vaccine recipients made up the full study. The Oncomine TCR Beta short-read assay on an Illumina iSeq 100 was used to sequence cultures from other donors in the study. On the study overall, not on this receptor specifically: Limitations of the study were the small number of convalescent patients and the absence of early post-infection timepoints. Marked clonal contraction was observed in both infection-induced and vaccine-induced clones at late post-vaccination timepoints, consistent with waning T cell responses. Among healthy vaccine recipients, nearly all vaccine-induced clones were SARS-CoV-2 mono-reactive, and just 1 of 255 was cross-reactive with common cold coronaviruses.

To identify antigen-specific CD4+ T cell clonotypes by their expansion, the ViraFEST assay first stimulated PBMC with viral peptide pools and then applied TCR sequencing. After less than 13 days of culture, CD4+ T cells were isolated with the EasySep CD4+ T cell isolation kit. Healthy vaccine recipients had no prior SARS-CoV-2 infection, confirmed by negative nucleocapsid antibodies before and after vaccination. Each well held some 1.9 million PBMC cultured in IMDM containing roughly 5% human AB serum, around 9.3 IU/ml IL-2 and gentamicin, along with around 11 ug/ml peptides. Half of the culture medium was replaced with fresh IL-2-containing medium on days 3 and 7. Unless noted otherwise, every peptide stimulation condition was grown in triplicate wells. Using Ficoll-Paque Plus gradient centrifugation, PBMC were separated from whole blood and then either used fresh or cryopreserved at -140C. The overlapping peptide pools covered the spike proteins of SARS-CoV-2 and of the common cold coronaviruses HCoV-NL63, HCoV-OC43 and HCoV-229E. The QIAamp micro DNA kit was used to extract genomic DNA from the cultured CD4+ T cells.

Specimen: CD4+ T cells from PBMCs cultured with HCoV-229E spike peptides, collected before COVID-19 vaccination. The sample's cell subset or site label is to be understood as: HCoV-229E spike overlapping peptide pool stimulation. The source is a human donor who received a COVID-19 vaccine. The chain uses TRBV5-1 and TRBJ2-2, with a tentative D gene TRBD2 over 5 matching bases. In nucleotides, the sequence is TGCGCCAGCAGCTTGCTAGCATTCCGGAACACCGGGGAGCTGTTTTTT. Translated, it reads CASSLLAFRNTGELFF.